The 10 T cell receptor beta chains below all came from one sample that was sequenced in a study of a mutant IDH1 vaccine in newly diagnosed glioma. Only in-frame clones appear in the TCRdb table, and some are missing; sequencing was by immunoSEQ multiplex PCR. The sample has over 45,000 clones, approximately 82% seen once. These receptors have no identified antigens. The time point is: week 5, during vaccination. Topical imiquimod accompanied each vaccine dose, which consisted of 300 ug of mutant IDH1 20-mer peptide. The sequenced sample was PBMCs, obtained from a glioma patient whose treatment included an IDH1 peptide vaccine. Source of these receptors: a man aged 25 to 40 with glioma.

This clone has just one count. V gene TRBV7-9 combines with J gene TRBJ2-1; perhaps TRBD2 as D (6 bases). Trimming took 5 bases from V and 2 from J, leaving 7 bases between them. The CDR3 is made up of 13 amino acids. From germline, CDR1 is SEHNR and CDR2 FQNEAQ (reference sequence). The CDR3 is CASSGGTYNEQFF. Here the CDR3 DNA reads TGTGCCAGCAGCGGAGGGACCTACAATGAGCAGTTCTTC.

This sequence joins TRBV2 and TRBJ2-1; 11 bases align to TRBD2. Trimming removed 3 bases from V and 5 bases from J; junction bases left unmatched: 3. This CDR3 is built from 15 residues. Germline-derived CDR1 and CDR2 are SNHLY and FYNNEI. The CDR3 protein is CASSDSSGGHNEQFF. CDR3 coding DNA: TGTGCCAGCAGTGATTCTAGCGGGGGGCACAATGAGCAGTTCTTC.

The DNA of the CDR3 is TGTGCCAGCAGCGAACCTGCGGGTGCTGAAGCTTTCTTT. It codes for CASSEPAGAEAFF. V gene TRBV7-9 combines with J gene TRBJ1-1; the D is unclear. V shed 5 bases and J shed 6 bases, with 13 bases lying between them. Germline V gene data show CDR1 as SEHNR and CDR2 as FQNEAQ (reference sequence). The CDR3 has 13 residues.

This clone was counted once. V is TRBV7-9 and J is TRBJ2-2, with D maybe TRBD1 (6 bases). This CDR3 is built from 16 residues. Germline V gives CDR1 SEHNR, CDR2 FQNEAQ (reference sequence). Trimming left V 5 bases short and J 0 bases short, with 13 bases between. CDR3 loop: CASSRRGLSNTGELFF. The CDR3 DNA reads TGTGCCAGCAGCCGCAGGGGTTTATCGAACACCGGGGAGCTGTTTTTT. Variable domain in full (rest from reference TRBV7-9 and TRBJ2-2): DTGVSQNPRHKITKRGQNVTFRCDPISEHNRLYWYRQTLGQGPEFLTYFQNEAQLEKSRLLSDRFSAERPKGSFSTLEIQRTEQGDSAMYLCASSRRGLSNTGELFFGEGSRLTVL.

This clone was found once. CDR3 amino acids: CASRAANNEKLFF. In DNA form, the CDR3 reads TGTGCCAGTAGGGCAGCAAATAATGAAAAACTGTTTTTT. This chain connects TRBV19 to TRBJ1-4, with D uncertain. The CDR3 is 13 residues long. Germline V gene data show CDR1 as LNHDA and CDR2 as SQIVND (reference sequence). The germline V and J ends were trimmed by 6 bases and 4 bases, with 9 bases remaining between them.

This chain uses TRBV5-8 with TRBJ2-7; 9 nucleotides align to TRBD1. Germline CDR1 is SGHTS and CDR2 is YDEGEE. The CDR3 consists of 15 residues. J gave up 3 bases and V 4 bases, and 8 bases lay outside the gene matches. The CDR3 bases are TGTGCCAGCAGCGCGGGACAGGGCTCAATCTACGAGCAGTACTTC. Its translation: CASSAGQGSIYEQYF.

Points on this clone: The germline gene is not matched at one end of the junction; a read error may be the cause. The chain joins TRBV2 to TRBJ1-5; D is possibly TRBD1 (5 bases). This CDR3 is built from 13 residues. The germline V gene encodes CDR1 SNHLY and CDR2 FYNNEI. CDR3 loop: CASREGTDQPQHF. In DNA form, the CDR3 reads TGTGCCAGCAGGGAAGGGACGGATCAGCCCCAGCATTTT.

This sequence joins TRBV18 and TRBJ2-2; possibly TRBD1 for D (6 bases). Trimming took 3 bases from V and 5 from J, leaving 19 bases between them. The CDR3 covers 17 residues. Looked up from germline, CDR1 is KGHSH and CDR2 is LQKENI. In DNA, the CDR3 is TGTGCCAGCTCACCGGACAGAGGCAGCGTTCAGACCGGGGAGCTGTTTTTT. Its protein product is CASSPDRGSVQTGELFF.

This chain's CDR3 is CAWSVEGGYQETQYF. CDR3 coding DNA: TGTGCCTGGAGTGTGGAGGGGGGGTACCAAGAGACCCAGTACTTC. The J gene is TRBJ2-5, the V gene TRBV30, with a tentative D call TRBD2 (7 bases). CDR3 length: 15 residues. Germline loops: CDR1 GTSNPN, CDR2 SVGIG (reference sequence). V lost 0 bases to trimming and J lost 0 bases, with 11 bases between them.

The gene calls are TRBV9 and TRBJ2-3, with D unresolved. V was pared by 0 bases and J by 0 bases, with 5 bases between. The germline gives CDR1 SGDLS, CDR2 YYNGEE. This CDR3 is built from 14 residues. The CDR3 loop is CASSVVGSTDTQYF. CDR3 bases: TGTGCCAGCAGCGTAGTCGGGAGCACAGATACGCAGTATTTT.